These 32 T cell receptor beta chains were sequenced from one sample in a study of T cells in Graves' hyperthyroidism and ophthalmopathy. TCR beta CDR3 regions were amplified from RNA. The primer set for the first-round RT-PCR of the TCR CDR3 was HTBI. TCRdb re-called the multiplex PCR reads through MiXCR, storing one row per CDR3 protein. The sample has about 400,000 distinct CDR3 sequences; 14% to 15% are singletons. The specimen was blood. These receptors were taken from a woman in her 30s with Graves' hyperthyroidism.

This clonotype showed up just a few times. The chain employs TRBV7-2 and TRBJ2-7, with TRBD1 matching over 10 bases. The CDR3 spans 15 residues. With V trimmed by 3 bases and J by 2 bases, 4 bases remained unmatched. Germline assignment: CDR1 SGHTA and CDR2 FQGNSA. The CDR3 DNA sequence: TGTGCCAGCAGCTTGGGACAGGGGAACACCTACGAGCAGTACTTC. Protein product: CASSLGQGNTYEQYF.

At least ten counts were recorded for this clonotype. The chain combines TRBV28 with TRBJ1-3; D possibly corresponds to TRBD1 (6 bases). V lost 5 bases and J lost 0, with 8 bases in between. CDR1 MDHEN and CDR2 SYDVKM come from the germline V gene. The CDR3 has 14 residues. CDR3 nucleotides: TGTGCCAGCAGTGACAGGAGCTCTGGAAACACCATATATTTT. This sequence encodes CASSDRSSGNTIYF.

This chain connects TRBV5-1 to TRBJ2-1; D is perhaps TRBD2 (5 bases). V lost 4 bases and J lost 1, with 12 bases in between. This CDR3 spans 15 amino acids. The germline CDR1 and CDR2 sequences are SGHRS and YFSETQ. In nucleotides, the CDR3 is TGCGCCAGCAGCGTTATGGGCGGGTCCTACAATGAGCAGTTCTTC. Protein: CASSVMGGSYNEQFF.

Only a few counts were recorded for this clonotype. As DNA, the CDR3 is TGTGCCAGCAGCCTCCTAAGGGCTGACAGGGGCTGGGATACGCAGTATTTT. It yields the protein CASSLLRADRGWDTQYF. The chain combines TRBV7-9 with TRBJ2-3, with 8 bases matching TRBD1. The V gene end was trimmed by 5 bases and the J gene end by 6 bases; junction bases not matched to a gene: 16. Germline V gene data show CDR1 as SEHNR and CDR2 as FQNEAQ (reference sequence). The CDR3 is 17 amino acids.

The chain couples TRBV25-1 to TRBJ2-3, with a weak D call TRBD1 (5 bases). The V and J ends lost 4 bases and 2 bases respectively, with 7 bases between them. This CDR3 has 13 residues. Germline CDR1 is MGHDK and CDR2 is SYGVNS. In DNA, the CDR3 is TGTGCCAGCAGTGTAGGGGCCACAGATACGCAGTATTTT. Amino acid sequence: CASSVGATDTQYF.

Points on this clonotype: This may be a read error: a much more frequent sequence differs by one nucleotide. This chain connects TRBV30 to TRBJ1-4; no firm D call. The CDR3 runs 14 residues. The germline V gene encodes CDR1 GTSNPN and CDR2 SVGIG (reference sequence). Written as DNA, the CDR3 is TGTGCCTGGAGTGTAGGGCATGGAAATGAAGAACTGTTTTTT. It codes for CAWSVGHGNEELFF.

Ten or more counts support this clonotype. The V gene is TRBV18, the J gene TRBJ2-7; 11 positions agree with TRBD2. Germline V gene data show CDR1 as KGHSH and CDR2 as LQKENI. Trimming at V came to 0 bases and at J to 5 bases, leaving 3 bases not matched to a gene. This CDR3 has 15 residues. CDR3 amino acids: CASSPPLAGGHEQYF. The CDR3 DNA reads TGTGCCAGCTCACCACCTCTAGCGGGAGGCCACGAGCAGTACTTC. The full variable domain, with the rest looked up from reference TRBV18 and TRBJ2-7, is NAGVMQNPRHLVRRRGQEARLRCSPMKGHSHVYWYRQLPEEGLKFMVYLQKENIIDESGMPKERFSAEFPKEGPSILRIQQVVRGDSAAYFCASSPPLAGGHEQYFGPGTRLTVT.

This clonotype was observed at least ten times. J is TRBJ2-1 and V is TRBV11-2; tentatively, D is TRBD2 (6 bases). Germline V gene data show CDR1 as SGHAT and CDR2 as FQNNGV. Trimming pared 4 bases from V and 6 bases from J, leaving 10 bases between. The CDR3 consists of 13 residues. The CDR3 coding sequence is TGTGCCAGCAGCTGGCGGGGCCGCAATGAGCAGTTCTTC. Translating gives CASSWRGRNEQFF.

This clonotype was recorded at least ten times. CDR3 nucleotides: TGTGCCAGCAGCCTCGGCTACACCTACGAGCAGTACTTC. Encoded protein: CASSLGYTYEQYF. The V and J genes are TRBV11-2 and TRBJ2-7; D ambiguous. Trimming left V 5 bases short and J 2 bases short, with 10 bases between. Germline V gene data show CDR1 as SGHAT and CDR2 as FQNNGV. CDR3 length equals 13 residues.

This clonotype appeared many times. The chain combines TRBV18 with TRBJ2-1; D perhaps matches TRBD1 (6 bases). The CDR3 extends over 15 amino acids. With 5 bases removed from V and 0 bases from J, the gap between germline ends came to 11 bases. In germline, CDR1 is KGHSH, CDR2 LQKENI. The CDR3 DNA follows: TGTGCCAGCTCATCTGGACAGAGCTCCTACAATGAGCAGTTCTTC. The encoded protein is CASSSGQSSYNEQFF.

In this sample, this clonotype turned up many times. The chain employs TRBV6-5 and TRBJ2-7, with 13 nucleotides matching TRBD2. The CDR3 loop spans 17 amino acids. V lost 2 bases to trimming and J lost 1 base; unmatched junction nucleotides: 5. The germline CDR1 and CDR2 sequences are MNHEY and SVGAGI. CDR3 residues: CASSYPRTSGSSYEQYF. The CDR3 bases are TGTGCCAGCAGTTACCCCCGGACTAGCGGGAGTTCCTACGAGCAGTACTTC.

In this sample, this clonotype turned up a few times. The chain recombines TRBV20-1 with TRBJ2-1, with 9 bases identical to TRBD2. The CDR3 is 14 residues long. Germline CDR1 and CDR2: DFQATT and SNEGSKA (reference sequence). V lost 6 bases and J lost 5; bases outside the gene matches: 8. The CDR3 coding sequence is TGCAGTGCGGAGAGCGGGGGGCCCCACAATGAGCAGTTCTTC. Translation gives CSAESGGPHNEQFF.

V usage is TRBV6-1 and J usage is TRBJ2-1; a possible D gene is TRBD2 (5 bases). Trimming cost V 3 bases and J 0 bases, with 9 bases left between them. Germline values: CDR1 MNHNS, CDR2 SASEGT. The CDR3 loop spans 15 amino acids. The CDR3 nucleotides read TGTGCCAGCAGTGACGGGGAGAGCTCCTACAATGAGCAGTTCTTC. The encoded protein is CASSDGESSYNEQFF.

This clonotype was counted at least ten times. The J gene is TRBJ2-7, the V gene TRBV5-1, with TRBD1 matching over 8 bases. The CDR3 spans 14 residues. Germline V CDR1 and CDR2: SGHRS, YFSETQ. V dropped 3 bases and J dropped 3; count of bases not matched to a gene: 5. The CDR3 DNA sequence: TGCGCCAGCAGCTCTCCGGGACAGGTCTACGAGCAGTACTTC. This sequence encodes CASSSPGQVYEQYF.

In this sample, this clonotype turned up many times. The rearrangement uses TRBV20-1 and TRBJ2-1, with D perhaps TRBD2 (6 bases). Trimming cost V 4 bases and J 0 bases, with 13 bases left between them. The CDR3 is 15 residues long. Germline assignment: CDR1 DFQATT and CDR2 SNEGSKA (reference sequence). The CDR3 DNA reads as TGCAGTGCTACCCGGGGGTCCAGCTCCTACAATGAGCAGTTCTTC. It specifies CSATRGSSSYNEQFF.

In its sample, this clonotype was seen a few times. The V and J genes are TRBV5-6 and TRBJ2-5; no clear D gene. The V gene's germline CDR1 is SGHDT and CDR2 YYEEEE. The V end was cut by 3 bases, the J end by 3 bases, with 9 bases between. The CDR3 consists of 13 residues. The CDR3 sequence: CASSWNIEETQYF. The CDR3, as DNA: TGTGCCAGCAGCTGGAACATCGAAGAGACCCAGTACTTC.

Notes on this clonotype: One junction end does not reproduce the germline sequence, and a read error may be involved. This CDR3 reads CAGSFRQSFELFF. The CDR3 DNA reads as TGTGCCGGCAGCTTCCGACAAAGTTTTGAGCTGTTTTTT. The rearrangement links TRBV7-9 to TRBJ2-2; no clear D. This CDR3 contains 13 residues. Per the germline V gene, CDR1 is SEHNR and CDR2 is FQNEAQ (reference sequence).

This clonotype was counted at least ten times. V and J are TRBV20-1 and TRBJ2-2, with TRBD1 matching 9 bases. The CDR3 loop spans 14 amino acids. Germline-derived CDR1 and CDR2 are DFQATT and SNEGSKA (reference sequence). The trim removed 4 bases at V and 7 bases at J, leaving 7 bases unmatched. The CDR3, as DNA: TGCAGTGCTAACAGGGGGCGTGTCGGCGGGGAGCTGTTTTTT. Translating gives CSANRGRVGGELFF.

The table lists this clonotype with a few counts. The gene calls are TRBV19 and TRBJ2-5; D unclear. CDR3 length equals 13 residues. Trimming took off 5 bases at V and 5 bases at J, with 12 bases between the two ends. Germline CDR1 is LNHDA and CDR2 is SQIVND (reference sequence). This chain's CDR3 is CASSFQDRETQYF. For the CDR3, the DNA is TGTGCCAGTAGTTTTCAGGATCGGGAGACCCAGTACTTC.

This clonotype occurred many times. V usage is TRBV28 and J usage is TRBJ2-7; possible D gene TRBD2, 6 bases. Per the germline V gene, CDR1 is MDHEN and CDR2 is SYDVKM. V gave up 7 bases and J gave up 6 bases, with 19 bases separating them. This CDR3 spans 14 amino acids. The CDR3 DNA sequence: TGTGCCAGCACCCCGACGGGGACTTCACGCGAGCAGTACTTC. Its translation is CASTPTGTSREQYF.

This clonotype was seen repeatedly, ten times or more. The chain employs TRBV12-3 or TRBV12-4 and TRBJ2-2; TRBD2 agrees at 7 bases. The CDR3 is 14 amino acids. The V gene end was trimmed by 7 bases and the J gene end by 5 bases; junction bases not matched to a gene: 7. The chain's CDR3 is CASNPFGGTGELFF. DNA for the CDR3: TGTGCCAGCAACCCATTCGGGGGGACCGGGGAGCTGTTTTTT.

At least ten counts were recorded for this clonotype. This chain connects TRBV18 to TRBJ1-1; D call uncertain. The V and J ends lost 3 bases and 1 base respectively, with 12 bases between them. The germline gives CDR1 KGHSH, CDR2 LQKENI. This CDR3 comprises 15 residues. CDR3 nucleotide sequence: TGTGCCAGCTCACCCGGCTATGGACCGAACACTGAAGCTTTCTTT. Residues: CASSPGYGPNTEAFF. Full variable domain (missing parts from reference TRBV18 and TRBJ1-1): NAGVMQNPRHLVRRRGQEARLRCSPMKGHSHVYWYRQLPEEGLKFMVYLQKENIIDESGMPKERFSAEFPKEGPSILRIQQVVRGDSAAYFCASSPGYGPNTEAFFGQGTRLTVV.

This chain uses TRBV7-2 with TRBJ1-6; TRBD1 is a possible D gene (6 bases). CDR3 length equals 16 residues. Germline lookup yields CDR1 SGHTA and CDR2 FQGNSA. Trimming stripped 2 bases from V and 4 bases from J, with 12 bases between. The CDR3 DNA is TGTGCCAGCAGCTTATCCCTGACAGGATATAATTCACCCCTCCACTTT. Translating it yields CASSLSLTGYNSPLHF.

To note about this clonotype: A read error may explain this, as a much larger clone is one base away. V usage is TRBV28 and J usage is TRBJ1-3; D not resolved. CDR1 and CDR2 from the germline V gene are MDHEN and SYDVKM. The CDR3 extends over 16 amino acids. With 5 bases removed from V and 3 bases from J, the gap between germline ends came to 17 bases. CDR3: CASSPPLGKGGNTIYF. In DNA form, the CDR3 reads TGTGCCAGCAGTCCCCCGTTGGGCAAGGGTGGAAACACCATATATTTT.

This rearrangement joins TRBV20-1 to TRBJ2-1; D may be TRBD2 (5 bases). Trimming took off 3 bases at V and 7 bases at J, with 16 bases between the two ends. The CDR3 is 14 residues long. The germline CDR1 and CDR2 sequences are DFQATT and SNEGSKA (reference sequence). CDR3 DNA: TGCAGTGCTAGTTTCTTGAGGCCGGGGAATGAGCAGTTCTTC. Translating gives CSASFLRPGNEQFF.

This clonotype was recorded a few times. The chain couples TRBV20-1 to TRBJ1-1, with 7 bases fitting TRBD1. CDR1 and CDR2 from the germline V gene are DFQATT and SNEGSKA (reference sequence). The CDR3 is made up of 13 amino acids. After removal of 3 bases from V and 5 bases from J, the junction contained 6 bases not matched to a gene. The CDR3 nucleotides are TGCAGTGCTAGTTCGACAGGGTATACTGAAGCTTTCTTT. Its protein product is CSASSTGYTEAFF.

The table lists this clonotype with a count of one. The V gene is TRBV24-1, the J gene TRBJ2-1, with 8 bases lining up with TRBD2. The V and J ends lost 5 bases and 9 bases, in that order; junction bases with no gene match: 17. This CDR3 is 17 amino acids long. Germline CDR1 reads KGHDR; CDR2 reads SFDVKD. In DNA, the CDR3 is TGTGCCACCAGTGGGGGCCTTGGAGCGGGAGTCCAGGGTGAGCAGTTCTTC. Encoded protein: CATSGGLGAGVQGEQFF.

Here the CDR3 reads CAWRGGNYNEQFF. The DNA of the CDR3 is TGTGCCTGGAGAGGAGGCAACTACAATGAGCAGTTCTTC. The V call is TRBV30, the J call TRBJ2-1; tentatively, D is TRBD2 (5 bases). V was shortened by 3 bases and J by 3 bases, with 9 bases between the two germline ends. The CDR3 is made up of 13 amino acids. CDR1 is GTSNPN and CDR2 is SVGIG in the germline V gene (reference sequence).

This clonotype showed up many times. V and J are TRBV12-3 or TRBV12-4 and TRBJ2-3, with TRBD2 matching 7 bases. The V gene end was trimmed by 4 bases and the J gene end by 2 bases; junction bases not matched to a gene: 3. The length of the CDR3 is 14 residues. The CDR3 spells CASSSGLDTDTQYF. The CDR3 region has the DNA TGTGCCAGCAGTTCCGGACTAGACACAGATACGCAGTATTTT.

This clonotype appeared a few times. The rearrangement joins TRBV20-1 to TRBJ2-5, with a weak D call TRBD2 (6 bases). Germline V gives CDR1 DFQATT, CDR2 SNEGSKA (reference sequence). The V and J ends lost 8 bases and 0 bases respectively, with 13 bases between them. There are 13 residues in the CDR3. CDR3 sequence: CSSWLADQETQYF. DNA for the CDR3: TGCAGTAGTTGGTTAGCGGACCAAGAGACCCAGTACTTC.

This clonotype occurred a few times. This chain connects TRBV14 to TRBJ1-1, with TRBD1 as a possible D gene (5 bases). The CDR3 spans 15 residues. With 2 bases removed from V and 3 bases from J, the gap between germline ends came to 13 bases. CDR1 and CDR2 from the germline V gene are SGHDN and FVKESK. CDR3 amino acids: CASSQLGGSYTEAFF. The CDR3 DNA follows: TGTGCCAGCAGCCAACTCGGGGGGAGCTACACTGAAGCTTTCTTT.

Concerning this clonotype itself: Since a much larger clone is just one base distant, this may be a read error. The chain has TRBV12-3 or TRBV12-4 and TRBJ2-2, with D tentatively TRBD1 or TRBD2 (6 bases each). The CDR3 extends over 13 amino acids. The CDR3 nucleotides are TGTGTCACACGGGGGCCGAACACCGGGGAGCTGTTTTTT. Translation: CVTRGPNTGELFF.